The present T cell receptor beta chain was sequenced within a study of immunodeficiency (dated by TCRdb to between 2017 and 2020). Looking at the study overall: Repertoire analysis was done to look for VDJ recombination defects and oligoclonality. Beyond this particular receptor, the publication reports: V-J pairing and productive entropy of CD4+ T cells appeared to be similar between patients and controls. Based on top-100 and total clonotype frequencies, severe oligoclonality was found in patient CD8+ T cells but not in patient CD4+ T cells. In the entropy comparisons of patients versus healthy controls, patients were shown as n=3 (open circles), and an effect on thymic development was only suggested as possible.

Genomic DNA was isolated using the QIAamp DNA Blood Mini Kit and then sent out for immunoSEQ repertoire analysis. A standard quantity of genomic DNA template was used for amplification of CDR3 regions by multiplex PCR. The PCR products underwent sequencing on an Illumina platform. As for the original processing: Sequences were aligned to a reference, with V, D and J gene definitions taken from IMGT. A nearest-neighbor clustering algorithm merged closely related sequences to remove PCR and sequencing errors. V, D and J usage was analyzed in productive unique and total sequences using ImmunoSEQ Analyzer tools and R version 3.6.1. TCRdb limited this immuneACCESS table to in-frame rearrangements with V and J called. A share of clones is missing; checked studies link under half to unresolved V genes, and the rest is unexplained. V and J calls and clone size are those listed in that table; D and trimming were worked out from the DNA. The table for this sample lists approximately 2,300 clones; approximately 91% of them were counted only once. The ten largest clones capture around 7.9% of the sample.

V and J are truncated by 2 bases and 2 bases respectively, leaving an intervening sequence of 10 bases. CDR1 and CDR2 were assigned from the germline V gene as MDHEN and SYDVKM. The CDR3 runs 14 amino acids, cysteine and phenylalanine included. The kept DNA is CDR3 alone, 42 bases in frame from the first base. Patients showed reduced numbers of naive CD4 T cells and, even more so, naive CD8 T cells, along with expanded effector memory subpopulations. CD3+CD4+ T cells were sorted from fresh PBMCs before TCR sequencing. Of note for this clone: The specificity of this receptor is unknown. No base-level quality is on record; no much larger clone is a single base apart.

The sequence is built from TRBV28 and TRBJ2-7, with no D gene named confidently. The sequenced sample was CD4+ T cells from blood. The TCR comes from a girl under 18 with POLD1 deficiency. CDR3 loop: CASSLGSPAYEQYF. The nucleotide sequence is given as TGTGCCAGCAGTTTAGGTAGTCCAGCCTACGAGCAGTACTTC.